These 20 T cell receptor beta chains were sequenced from one sample in a study of CD8 T cells in ankylosing spondylitis. From the 5' RACE reads, TCRdb called clonotypes with MiXCR, one entry per CDR3 protein. Counted here are 200,000 or so distinct CDR3 sequences, 15% to 20% occurring once; the ten biggest clones make up roughly 4%. Material: blood, either unsorted or a sorted T cell fraction (not recorded which). These receptors were collected from a male donor aged 5 to 29 with ankylosing spondylitis or in good health (not recorded which).

This clonotype appeared a few times. The chain uses TRBV2 and TRBJ2-1, with D perhaps TRBD1 (5 bases). The germline V gene encodes CDR1 SNHLY and CDR2 FYNNEI. V lost 8 bases and J lost 6, with 5 bases in between. This CDR3 region has 10 residues. The CDR3 here is CASQGNEQFF. For the CDR3, the DNA is TGTGCCAGCCAGGGCAATGAGCAGTTCTTC.

In its sample, this clonotype was seen many times. The chain employs TRBV12-3 or TRBV12-4 and TRBJ2-1; D uncertain. The CDR3 contains 11 residues. V was shortened by 3 bases and J by 7 bases, with 4 bases between the two germline ends. In DNA, the CDR3 is TGTGCCAGCAGTTTTCTAAATGAGCAGTTCTTC. As protein: CASSFLNEQFF.

This clonotype was detected ten times or more. The chain has TRBV24-1 and TRBJ2-4; D gene unclear. Germline lookup yields CDR1 KGHDR and CDR2 SFDVKD. Between the trimmed V and J ends, which lost 4 bases and 8 bases, there was a span of 14 bases. The CDR3 loop spans 14 amino acids. The CDR3 sequence: CATSDSVVGDIQYF. As DNA, the CDR3 is TGTGCCACCAGTGACTCAGTCGTTGGGGACATTCAGTACTTC.

This clonotype was counted ten times or more. The chain couples TRBV6-2 or TRBV6-3 to TRBJ2-1; a weak D match, TRBD2 (6 bases). From germline, CDR1 is MNHEY and CDR2 SVGEGT. CDR3 length: 11 amino acids. V shed 6 bases and J shed 12 bases, with 12 bases lying between them. CDR3 sequence: CASRDSGTQFF. CDR3 coding DNA: TGTGCCAGCAGGGATAGCGGAACGCAGTTCTTC.

The sample holds many counts of this clonotype. CDR3 DNA sequence: TGTGCCAGCAGCGAAGGGGGGTTGCCAACCTACGAGCAGTACGTC. It is translated as CASSEGGLPTYEQYV. V usage is TRBV11-2 and J usage is TRBJ2-7; either TRBD1 or TRBD2 may fit D (6 bases each). Germline values: CDR1 SGHAT, CDR2 FQNNGV. The CDR3 runs to 15 residues. The V end was cut by 5 bases, the J end by 2 bases, with 16 bases between.

This clonotype occurred many times. V and J are TRBV24-1 and TRBJ2-3; 8 nucleotides align to TRBD1. V lost 4 bases, J lost 2 bases, and 4 bases stayed unmatched. This CDR3 is built from 15 residues. CDR1 is KGHDR and CDR2 is SFDVKD in the germline V gene. This chain's CDR3 is CATSDPGQVTDTQYF. In nucleotides, the CDR3 is TGTGCCACCAGTGACCCGGGACAGGTCACAGATACGCAGTATTTT.

This clonotype appeared many times. The gene calls are TRBV20-1 and TRBJ2-4, with TRBD1 matching 7 bases. The germline V gene has CDR1 DFQATT and CDR2 SNEGSKA (reference sequence). J lost 8 bases, V lost 6 bases, and 13 bases had no gene match. The CDR3 has 14 amino acids. The CDR3 DNA sequence: TGCAGTGCGAAGCAGACAGGGTTATTGGACATTCAGTACTTC. Amino acids: CSAKQTGLLDIQYF.

This clonotype was detected once. This chain connects TRBV29-1 to TRBJ2-7; 11 bases map to TRBD1. Germline assignment: CDR1 SQVTM and CDR2 ANQGSEA. The CDR3 contains 13 residues. Trimming cost V 2 bases and J 5 bases; bases outside gene matches: 2. The CDR3 reads CSVERTGGHEQYF. The CDR3 nucleotides are TGCAGCGTTGAAAGGACAGGGGGCCACGAGCAGTACTTC.

This sequence joins TRBV4-1 and TRBJ1-6; 8 bases are shared with TRBD1. CDR1 and CDR2 (germline): MGHRA, YSYEKL. The CDR3 consists of 16 residues. The trim removed 4 bases at V and 7 bases at J, leaving 9 bases unmatched. The CDR3 DNA follows: TGCGCCAGCAGCCCAACAAAGACAGGGGAGAATTCACCCCTCCACTTT. As protein: CASSPTKTGENSPLHF.

The chain has TRBV6-5 and TRBJ2-7, with D perhaps being TRBD1 or TRBD2 (5 bases each). The germline gives CDR1 MNHEY, CDR2 SVGAGI. The ends were cut back, 6 bases at V and 3 bases at J, with 18 bases in the middle. CDR3 length equals 15 residues. CDR3 region: CASRPGTLWGYEQYF. CDR3 DNA: TGTGCCAGCAGGCCCGGGACCCTTTGGGGCTACGAGCAGTACTTC.

This clonotype appeared many times. The J gene is TRBJ2-2, the V gene TRBV7-2; 7 nucleotides align to TRBD1. Germline V CDR1 and CDR2: SGHTA, FQGNSA. V trimming: 5 bases; J trimming: 8 bases; junction bases outside the gene matches: 17. CDR3 length: 17 amino acids. DNA of the CDR3: TGTGCCAGCAGCCCCAACTTAGACAGGGCCCTGGGGGGGGAGCTGTTTTTT. This sequence encodes CASSPNLDRALGGELFF.

This clonotype was seen at least ten times. This sequence joins TRBV4-2 and TRBJ1-1; D unresolved. The CDR3 is 15 residues long. The germline V gene has CDR1 LGHNA and CDR2 YNFKEQ. V dropped 0 bases and J dropped 1 base, with 9 bases sitting between them. CDR3: CASSQESRSNTEAFF. CDR3 nucleotides: TGTGCCAGCAGCCAAGAGTCTCGGTCGAACACTGAAGCTTTCTTT.

V gene TRBV7-2 combines with J gene TRBJ2-5; D assignment may be TRBD1 or TRBD2 (6 bases each). The germline CDR1 and CDR2 sequences are SGHTA and FQGNSA. V lost 5 bases, J lost 7 bases, and 29 bases lay in between. The CDR3 runs 18 residues. Here the CDR3 reads CASSPDRGGLGRLGTQYF. DNA for the CDR3: TGTGCCAGCAGCCCCGATAGAGGGGGACTTGGGAGGCTTGGGACCCAGTACTTC.

This clonotype was detected many times. The chain couples TRBV12-3 or TRBV12-4 to TRBJ1-2, with D perhaps TRBD1 (6 bases). This CDR3 has 14 residues. V was trimmed by 1 base and J by 4 bases, leaving 10 bases between them. In DNA, the CDR3 is TGTGCCAGCAGTTTAGGGGGGGACATCTATGGCTACACCTTC. Translated: CASSLGGDIYGYTF.

This clonotype was observed many times. The chain joins TRBV7-9 to TRBJ2-2; D is unclear. The CDR3 loop spans 18 amino acids. Trimming removed 1 base at V and 7 bases at J, with 22 bases between. Germline CDR1 is SEHNR and CDR2 is FQNEAQ (reference sequence). This CDR3 reads CASSLEESFPPSYGELFF. CDR3 in DNA: TGTGCCAGCAGCTTAGAAGAGTCGTTTCCTCCCTCCTACGGGGAGCTGTTTTTT.

V is TRBV7-2 and J is TRBJ2-1; D remains ambiguous. Looked up from germline, CDR1 is SGHTA and CDR2 is FQGNSA. Trimming removed 8 bases at V and 8 bases at J, with 7 bases between. The CDR3 extends over 10 amino acids. CDR3 sequence (DNA): TGTGCCAGCGGGGTTGATGAGCAGTTCTTC. It specifies CASGVDEQFF.

This clonotype was counted at least ten times. The rearrangement links TRBV28 to TRBJ2-1, with D possibly being TRBD2 (5 bases). V was trimmed by 2 bases and J by 6 bases, leaving 14 bases between them. Germline V lookup: CDR1 MDHEN, CDR2 SYDVKM. This CDR3 contains 15 residues. CDR3 loop: CASSLGRGPINEQFF. The CDR3 nucleotides read TGTGCCAGCAGTTTAGGAAGAGGGCCGATCAATGAGCAGTTCTTC.

The chain uses TRBV7-8 and TRBJ2-1, with a possible D match to TRBD2 (7 bases). V lost 7 bases and J lost 2, with 18 bases in between. Germline V gene lookup returns CDR1 SGHVS and CDR2 FQNEAQ. The CDR3 totals 16 residues. The CDR3 here is CASTLGAGATYNEQFF. The CDR3 bases are TGTGCCAGCACCCTGGGGGCGGGGGCCACCTACAATGAGCAGTTCTTC.

This rearrangement joins TRBV7-6 to TRBJ2-1; TRBD2 agrees at 12 bases. The J segment lost 2 bases and the V segment lost 0 bases, leaving 2 bases of the junction unmatched. From germline, CDR1 is SGHVS and CDR2 FNYEAQ. This CDR3 comprises 17 residues. The DNA of the CDR3 is TGTGCCAGCAGCTTAGCCTCTAGCGGGAGGGCCTACAATGAGCAGTTCTTC. This codes for CASSLASSGRAYNEQFF. Complete variable domain (other parts from reference TRBV7-6 and TRBJ2-1): GAGVSQSPRYKVTKRGQDVALRCDPISGHVSLYWYRQALGQGPEFLTYFNYEAQQDKSGLPNDRFSAERPEGSISTLTIQRTEQRDSAMYRCASSLASSGRAYNEQFFGPGTRLTVL.

This clonotype was found many times. The chain has TRBV3-1 and TRBJ2-3, with 9 positions matching TRBD2. Germline trimming cut 2 bases from V and 7 bases from J; bases unmatched to any gene: 13. The CDR3 is made up of 17 amino acids. The germline V gene has CDR1 LGHDT and CDR2 YNNKEL (reference sequence). The CDR3, as DNA: TGTGCCAGCAGCCAAAACCCCAAGATAGCGGGAGCGTATACGCAGTATTTT. This codes for CASSQNPKIAGAYTQYF.